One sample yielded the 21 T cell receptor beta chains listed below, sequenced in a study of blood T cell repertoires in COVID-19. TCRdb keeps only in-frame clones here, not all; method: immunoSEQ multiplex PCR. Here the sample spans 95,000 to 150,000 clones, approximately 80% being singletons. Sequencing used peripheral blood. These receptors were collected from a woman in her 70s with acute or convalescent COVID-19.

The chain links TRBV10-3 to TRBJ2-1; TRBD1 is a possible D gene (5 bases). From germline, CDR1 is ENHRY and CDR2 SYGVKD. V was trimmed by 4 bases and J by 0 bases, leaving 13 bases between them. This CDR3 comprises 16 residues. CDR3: CAISGRQTNSYNEQFF. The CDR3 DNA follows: TGTGCCATCAGTGGGCGACAGACGAACTCCTACAATGAGCAGTTCTTC.

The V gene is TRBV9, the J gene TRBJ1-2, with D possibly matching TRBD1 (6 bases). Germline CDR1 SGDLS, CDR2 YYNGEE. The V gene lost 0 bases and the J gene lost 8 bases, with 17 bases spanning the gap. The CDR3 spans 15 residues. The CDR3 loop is CASSVDPGAGEGYTF. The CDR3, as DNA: TGTGCCAGCAGCGTAGACCCCGGGGCAGGGGAAGGCTACACCTTC.

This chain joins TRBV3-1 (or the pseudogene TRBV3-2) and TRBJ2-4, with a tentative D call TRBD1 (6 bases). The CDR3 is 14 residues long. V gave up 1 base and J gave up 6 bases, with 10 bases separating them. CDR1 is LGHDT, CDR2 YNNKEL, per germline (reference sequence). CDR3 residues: CASSQVSRGNIQYF. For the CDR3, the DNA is TGTGCCAGCAGCCAAGTTTCCAGGGGAAACATTCAGTACTTC.

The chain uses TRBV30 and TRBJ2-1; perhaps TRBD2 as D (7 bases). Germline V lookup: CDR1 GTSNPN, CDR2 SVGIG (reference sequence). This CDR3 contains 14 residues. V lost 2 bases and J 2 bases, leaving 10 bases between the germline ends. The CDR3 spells CAWSLGGPYNEQFF. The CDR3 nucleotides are TGTGCCTGGAGTTTGGGGGGGCCCTACAATGAGCAGTTCTTC.

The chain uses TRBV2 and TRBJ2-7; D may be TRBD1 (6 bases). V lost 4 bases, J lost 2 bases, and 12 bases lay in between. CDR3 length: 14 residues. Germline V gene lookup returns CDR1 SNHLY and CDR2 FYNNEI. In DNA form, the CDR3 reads TGTGCCAGCAGTGCGGGGCAGGGGCCCTACGAGCAGTACGTC. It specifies CASSAGQGPYEQYV.

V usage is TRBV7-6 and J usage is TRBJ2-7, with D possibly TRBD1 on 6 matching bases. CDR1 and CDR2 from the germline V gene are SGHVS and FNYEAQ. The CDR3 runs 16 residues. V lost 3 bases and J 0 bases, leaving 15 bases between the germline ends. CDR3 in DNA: TGTGCCAGCAGCTTTGGAGTCCGGGACACCTCCTACGAGCAGTACTTC. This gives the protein CASSFGVRDTSYEQYF.

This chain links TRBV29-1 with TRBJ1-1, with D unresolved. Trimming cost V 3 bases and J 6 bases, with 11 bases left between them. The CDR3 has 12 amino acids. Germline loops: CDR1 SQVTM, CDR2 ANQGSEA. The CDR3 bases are TGCAGCGTTGATGCGGTATGGGCTGAAGCTTTCTTT. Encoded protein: CSVDAVWAEAFF.

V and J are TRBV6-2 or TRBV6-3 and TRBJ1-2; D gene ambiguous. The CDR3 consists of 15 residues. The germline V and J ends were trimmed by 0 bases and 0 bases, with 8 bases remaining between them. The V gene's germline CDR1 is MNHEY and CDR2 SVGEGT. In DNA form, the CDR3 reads TGTGCCAGCAGTTACTCTGTTTCCGCTAACTATGGCTACACCTTC. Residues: CASSYSVSANYGYTF.

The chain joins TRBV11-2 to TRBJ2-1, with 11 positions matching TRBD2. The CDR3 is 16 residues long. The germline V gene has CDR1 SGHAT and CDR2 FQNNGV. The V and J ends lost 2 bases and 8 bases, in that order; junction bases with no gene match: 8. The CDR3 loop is CASSLRLAGWGDEQFF. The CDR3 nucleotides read TGTGCCAGCAGCTTACGACTAGCGGGGTGGGGCGATGAGCAGTTCTTC.

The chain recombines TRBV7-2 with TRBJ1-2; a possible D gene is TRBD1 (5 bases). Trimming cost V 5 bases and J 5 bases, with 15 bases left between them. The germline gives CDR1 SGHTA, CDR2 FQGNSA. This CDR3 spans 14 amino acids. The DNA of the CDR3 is TGTGCCAGCAGCACCTCGGGGGGTCAGTATGGCTACACCTTC. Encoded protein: CASSTSGGQYGYTF.

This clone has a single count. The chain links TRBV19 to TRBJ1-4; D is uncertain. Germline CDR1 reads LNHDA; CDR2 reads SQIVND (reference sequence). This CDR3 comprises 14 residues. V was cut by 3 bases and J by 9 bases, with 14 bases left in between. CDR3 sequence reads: CASSISGVGKKLFF. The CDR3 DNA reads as TGTGCCAGTAGTATCTCTGGGGTCGGGAAAAAACTGTTTTTT.

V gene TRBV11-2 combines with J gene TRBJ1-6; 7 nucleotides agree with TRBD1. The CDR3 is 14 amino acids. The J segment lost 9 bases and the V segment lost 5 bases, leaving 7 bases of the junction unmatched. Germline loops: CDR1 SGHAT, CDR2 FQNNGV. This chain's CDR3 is CASSTGQESSPLHF. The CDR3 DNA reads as TGTGCCAGCAGCACTGGACAGGAATCTTCACCCCTCCACTTT.

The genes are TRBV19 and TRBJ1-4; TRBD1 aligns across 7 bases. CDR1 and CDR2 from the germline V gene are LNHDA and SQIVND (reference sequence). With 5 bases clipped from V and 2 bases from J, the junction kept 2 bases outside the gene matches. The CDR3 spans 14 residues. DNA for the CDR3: TGTGCCAGTAGTGAGACAGGGACTAATGAAAAACTGTTTTTT. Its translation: CASSETGTNEKLFF.

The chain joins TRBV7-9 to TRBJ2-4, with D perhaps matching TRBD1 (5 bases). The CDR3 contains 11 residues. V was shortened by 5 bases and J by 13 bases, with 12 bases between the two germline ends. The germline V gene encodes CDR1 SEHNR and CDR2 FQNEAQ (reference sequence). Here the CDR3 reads CASSPLGPQYF. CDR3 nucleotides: TGTGCCAGCAGCCCGCTGGGGCCCCAGTACTTC.

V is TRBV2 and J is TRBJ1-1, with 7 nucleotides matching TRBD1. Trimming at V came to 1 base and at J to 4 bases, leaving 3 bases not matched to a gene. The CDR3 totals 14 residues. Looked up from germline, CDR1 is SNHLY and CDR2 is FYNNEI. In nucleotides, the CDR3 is TGTGCCAGCAGTGAAGAACAGGGGATCACTGAAGCTTTCTTT. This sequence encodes CASSEEQGITEAFF.

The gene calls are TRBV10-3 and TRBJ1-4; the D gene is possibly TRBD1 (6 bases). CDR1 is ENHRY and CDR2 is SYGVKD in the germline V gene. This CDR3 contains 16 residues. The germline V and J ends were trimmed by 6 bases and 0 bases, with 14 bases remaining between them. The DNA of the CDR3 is TGTGCCATCAGCTCCGGACAGCCAGCAACTAATGAAAAACTGTTTTTT. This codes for CAISSGQPATNEKLFF.

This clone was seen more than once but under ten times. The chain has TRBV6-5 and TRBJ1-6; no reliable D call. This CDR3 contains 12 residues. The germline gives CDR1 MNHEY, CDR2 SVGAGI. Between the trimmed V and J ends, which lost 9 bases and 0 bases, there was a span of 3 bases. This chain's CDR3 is CASRSYNSPLHF. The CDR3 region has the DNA TGTGCCAGTCGCTCCTATAATTCACCCCTCCACTTT.

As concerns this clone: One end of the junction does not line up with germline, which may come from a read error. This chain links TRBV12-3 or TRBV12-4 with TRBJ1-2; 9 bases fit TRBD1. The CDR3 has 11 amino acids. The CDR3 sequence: CASSPGDRAFF. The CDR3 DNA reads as TGTGCCAGCAGTCCAGGGGACAGGGCCTTCTTC.

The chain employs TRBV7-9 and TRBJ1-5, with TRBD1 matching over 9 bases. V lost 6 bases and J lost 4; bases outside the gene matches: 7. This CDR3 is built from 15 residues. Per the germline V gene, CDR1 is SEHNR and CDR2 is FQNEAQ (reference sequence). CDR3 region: CASSQGQGGNQPQHF. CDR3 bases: TGTGCCAGCAGTCAGGGACAGGGCGGTAATCAGCCCCAGCATTTT.

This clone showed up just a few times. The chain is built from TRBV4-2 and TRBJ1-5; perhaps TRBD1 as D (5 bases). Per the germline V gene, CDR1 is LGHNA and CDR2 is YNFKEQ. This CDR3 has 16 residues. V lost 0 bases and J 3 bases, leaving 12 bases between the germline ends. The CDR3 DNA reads TGTGCCAGCAGCCAAGATAGACAGAGCCTCAATCAGCCCCAGCATTTT. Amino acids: CASSQDRQSLNQPQHF.

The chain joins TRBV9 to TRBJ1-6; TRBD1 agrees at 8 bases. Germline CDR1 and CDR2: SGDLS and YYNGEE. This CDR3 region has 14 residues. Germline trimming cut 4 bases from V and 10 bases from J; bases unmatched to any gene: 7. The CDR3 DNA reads TGTGCCAGCAGCACTCGGACAGGGAAATCACCCCTCCACTTT. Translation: CASSTRTGKSPLHF. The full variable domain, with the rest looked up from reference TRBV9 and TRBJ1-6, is DSGVTQTPKHLITATGQRVTLRCSPRSGDLSVYWYQQSLDQGLQFLIQYYNGEERAKGNILERFSAQQFPDLHSELNLSSLELGDSALYFCASSTRTGKSPLHFGNGTRLTVT.